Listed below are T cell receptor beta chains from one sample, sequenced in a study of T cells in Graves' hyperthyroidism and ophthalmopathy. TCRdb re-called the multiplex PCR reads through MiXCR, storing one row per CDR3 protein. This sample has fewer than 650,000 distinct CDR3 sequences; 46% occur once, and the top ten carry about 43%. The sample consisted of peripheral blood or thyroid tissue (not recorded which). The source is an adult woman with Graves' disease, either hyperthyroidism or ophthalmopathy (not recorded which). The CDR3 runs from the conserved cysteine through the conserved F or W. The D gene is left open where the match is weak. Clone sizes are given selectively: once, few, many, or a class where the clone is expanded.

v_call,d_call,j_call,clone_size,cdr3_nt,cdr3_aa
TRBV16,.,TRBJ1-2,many,TGTGCCAGCAGCCAAGGCGTCTTTGGGGAACTGACGGGTGGCTACACCTTC,CASSQGVFGELTGGYTF
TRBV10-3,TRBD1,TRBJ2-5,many,TGTGCCACAGCCGCGCGGAAGGGGGCCCAAGAGACCCAGTACTTC,CATAARKGAQETQYF
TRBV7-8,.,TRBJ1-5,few,TGTGCCAGCAGTTTACTTTATCAGCCCCAGCATTTT,CASSLLYQPQHF
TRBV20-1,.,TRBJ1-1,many,TGCAGTGCTAGGGCCACGACCAGGGCGGTTATAGTCCCTGAAGCTTTCTTT,CSARATTRAVIVPEAFF
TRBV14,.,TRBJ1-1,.,TGTGCCAGCTCACCCTCTGAAATTCTGAACACTGAAGCTTTCTTT,CASSPSEILNTEAFF
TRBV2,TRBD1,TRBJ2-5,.,TGTGCCATCAGTGAGGACAGGGGCGGGGAGACCCAGTACTTC,CAISEDRGGETQYF
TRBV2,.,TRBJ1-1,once,TGTGCCAGCAGTGAAAGTCCGCCCGACCCTGAAGCTTTCTTT,CASSESPPDPEAFF
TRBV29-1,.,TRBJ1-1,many,TGCAGCGTTGGGGTGTTGGGGGACACTGAAGCTTTCTTT,CSVGVLGDTEAFF
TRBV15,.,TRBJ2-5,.,TGTGCCACCAGCAGAGATAGGGGGGGGACCTACCAAGAGACCCAGTACTTC,CATSRDRGGTYQETQYF
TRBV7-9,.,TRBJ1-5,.,TGTGCCAGCAGCGCGCGGGGACCGACTCTGCAGCCCCAGCATTTT,CASSARGPTLQPQHF
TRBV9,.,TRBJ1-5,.,TGTGCCAGCAGTGCTGCCAGGAGGGGAGGCAATCAGCCCCAGCATTTT,CASSAARRGGNQPQHF